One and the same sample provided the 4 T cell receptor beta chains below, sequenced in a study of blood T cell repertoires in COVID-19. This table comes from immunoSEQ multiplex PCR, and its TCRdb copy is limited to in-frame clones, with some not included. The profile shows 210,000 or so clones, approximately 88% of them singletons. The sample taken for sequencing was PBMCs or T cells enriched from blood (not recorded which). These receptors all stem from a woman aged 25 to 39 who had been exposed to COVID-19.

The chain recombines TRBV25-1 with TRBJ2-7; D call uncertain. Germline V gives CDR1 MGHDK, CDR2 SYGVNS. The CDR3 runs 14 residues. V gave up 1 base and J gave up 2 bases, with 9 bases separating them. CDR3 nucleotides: TGTGCCAGCAGTGAATTGGAGCGAACCTACGAGCAGTACTTC. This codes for CASSELERTYEQYF.

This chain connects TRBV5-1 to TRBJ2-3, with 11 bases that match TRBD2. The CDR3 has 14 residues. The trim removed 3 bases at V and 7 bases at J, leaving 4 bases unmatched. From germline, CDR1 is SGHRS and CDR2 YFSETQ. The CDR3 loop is CASSSGLADYTQYF. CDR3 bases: TGCGCCAGCAGCTCGGGACTAGCGGATTATACGCAGTATTTT.

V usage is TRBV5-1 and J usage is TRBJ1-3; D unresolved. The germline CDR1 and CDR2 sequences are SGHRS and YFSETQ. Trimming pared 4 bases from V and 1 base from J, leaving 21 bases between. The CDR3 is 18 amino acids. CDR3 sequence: CASSARPEALPSGNTIYF. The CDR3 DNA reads TGCGCCAGCAGCGCAAGACCGGAGGCACTTCCATCTGGAAACACCATATATTTT. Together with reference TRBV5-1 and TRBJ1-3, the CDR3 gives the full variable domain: KAGVTQTPRYLIKTRGQQVTLSCSPISGHRSVSWYQQTPGQGLQFLFEYFSETQRNKGNFPGRFSGRQFSNSRSEMNVSTLELGDSALYLCASSARPEALPSGNTIYFGEGSWLTVV.

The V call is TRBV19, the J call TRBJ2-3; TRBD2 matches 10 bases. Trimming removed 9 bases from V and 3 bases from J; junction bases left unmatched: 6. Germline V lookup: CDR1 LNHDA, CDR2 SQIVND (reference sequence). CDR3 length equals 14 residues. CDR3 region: CASRGLAFTDTQYF. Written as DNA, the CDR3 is TGTGCCAGCCGGGGACTAGCGTTTACAGATACGCAGTATTTT.